The 20 T cell receptor beta chains below all came from one sample that was sequenced in a study of metastatic and nonmetastatic thyroid tumors. MiXCR re-clonotyped the PCR reads for TCRdb. The repertoire holds about 30,000 clones, 20% to 25% seen once, with 39% in the top ten. Prior to thyroid surgery, none of the patients had received any treatment. Sequencing was performed on blood. These receptors were collected from a female donor with papillary thyroid cancer or a benign thyroid nodule (not recorded which). Some clones in this sample may be carry-over from other donors' samples.

Regarding this clone: An end of the junction does not agree with germline; a read error may underlie this. The rearrangement joins TRBV6-1 to TRBJ2-5; no clear D gene. The CDR3 sequence is 12 residues long. CDR1 is MNHNS and CDR2 is SASEGT in the germline V gene. For the CDR3, the DNA is TGTTCCAGCATGGTCTTCCAAGAGACCCAGTACTTC. This sequence encodes CSSMVFQETQYF.

This clone has a count of ten or more. This chain uses TRBV6-1 with TRBJ1-3; D is perhaps TRBD1 (5 bases). CDR1 is MNHNS and CDR2 is SASEGT in the germline V gene. The CDR3 is made up of 17 amino acids. V was trimmed by 2 bases and J by 1 base, leaving 15 bases between them. This chain's CDR3 is CASSELAGSRSGNTIYF. The DNA of the CDR3 is TGTGCCAGCAGTGAACTGGCAGGGAGTCGATCTGGAAACACCATATATTTT.

The table lists this clone with a few counts. At one boundary the junction diverges from the germline segment, which might be a read error. CDR3 DNA sequence: TGTGCCACCAGCAGAGATTCAGGGGAGTGGGGCTACACTTTC. Its translation is CATSRDSGEWGYTF. This sequence joins TRBV15 and TRBJ1-2, with D maybe TRBD1 (6 bases). CDR1 LNHNV and CDR2 YYDKDF come from the germline V gene (reference sequence). The CDR3 spans 14 residues.

The V gene is TRBV20-1, the J gene TRBJ2-7, with D possibly matching TRBD2 (7 bases). Germline V gene data show CDR1 as DFQATT and CDR2 as SNEGSKA (reference sequence). V was pared by 6 bases and J by 5 bases, with 23 bases between. The CDR3 consists of 15 residues. The CDR3 region has the DNA TGCAGTGCGGCTGGGTCCGGGGGGCGCTTGGACGAGCAGTACTTC. Translation: CSAAGSGGRLDEQYF.

V and J are TRBV30 and TRBJ2-1; 8 nucleotides align to TRBD1. The CDR3 length is 15 residues. Looked up from germline, CDR1 is GTSNPN and CDR2 is SVGIG (reference sequence). Trimming cost V 5 bases and J 7 bases; bases outside gene matches: 13. CDR3 loop: CAWGETGTGGNEQFF. In nucleotides, the CDR3 is TGTGCCTGGGGCGAGACCGGGACAGGTGGGAATGAGCAGTTCTTC.

Regarding this clone: An end of the junction differs from the germline gene, which may be a read error. The chain carries TRBV10-3 and TRBJ2-7; D remains unclear. The CDR3 loop spans 12 amino acids. Per germline, CDR1 ENHRY and CDR2 SYGVKD. CDR3 coding DNA: TGTGCCGTCAGTGAGTCGAGTTACGAGCAGTACTTC. Amino acid sequence: CAVSESSYEQYF.

This clone occurred a few times. The CDR3 nucleotides are TGTGCCACCAGTGAACCCCCGGGGGGGCCCAACAATGAGCAGTTCTTC. As protein: CATSEPPGGPNNEQFF. V usage is TRBV24-1 and J usage is TRBJ2-1; 8 bases align to TRBD2. The CDR3 is 16 amino acids. The V segment lost 4 bases and the J segment 5 bases; nucleotides outside the gene matches: 9. CDR1 and CDR2 (germline): KGHDR, SFDVKD.

This clone was counted a few times. The gene calls are TRBV12-3 or TRBV12-4 and TRBJ1-2; weak D call: TRBD1 (5 bases). The V and J ends lost 6 bases and 8 bases respectively, with 19 bases between them. The CDR3 contains 14 residues. CDR3 protein: CASSTIERGGGYTF. The CDR3 DNA sequence: TGTGCCAGCAGCACAATCGAAAGGGGTGGGGGCTACACCTTC.

This clone has at least ten counts. The sample contains more than one DNA sequence encoding this CDR3. In DNA, the CDR3 is TGTGCCAGCAGCGCGGGGGTCCAAATTGAAAAACTGTTTTTT. Translation: CASSAGVQIEKLFF. This chain uses TRBV9 with TRBJ1-4, with D possibly being TRBD1 (5 bases). This CDR3 region has 14 residues. CDR1 is SGDLS and CDR2 is YYNGEE in the germline V gene. V shed 3 bases and J shed 7 bases, with 13 bases lying between them.

The chain uses TRBV12-3 or TRBV12-4 and TRBJ1-1; D uncertain. The CDR3 is 14 amino acids. V was clipped by 5 bases and J by 1 base, with 11 bases between them. The CDR3 nucleotides read TGTGCCAGCAGTGAGACGAGAAGGAACACTGAAGCTTTCTTT. This encodes CASSETRRNTEAFF.

This clone was seen only a few times. The J gene is TRBJ2-3, the V gene TRBV18, with 7 bases aligning to TRBD1. Germline loops: CDR1 KGHSH, CDR2 LQKENI. J lost 3 bases, V lost 8 bases, and 5 bases had no gene match. The CDR3 loop spans 13 amino acids. CDR3 in DNA: TGTGCCAGCACAGGGGCACTGACAGATACGCAGTATTTT. It yields the protein CASTGALTDTQYF.

This clone was observed a few times. The V call is TRBV10-3, the J call TRBJ2-5; a weak D match, TRBD1 (6 bases). Per the germline V gene, CDR1 is ENHRY and CDR2 is SYGVKD. V shed 2 bases and J shed 2 bases, with 12 bases lying between them. The CDR3 is made up of 15 amino acids. The CDR3 loop reads CAISEAGTPQETQYF. The CDR3 DNA reads TGTGCCATCAGTGAGGCCGGGACACCTCAAGAGACCCAGTACTTC.

The table lists this clone with many counts. V usage is TRBV20-1 and J usage is TRBJ1-2; D is uncertain. Per the germline V gene, CDR1 is DFQATT and CDR2 is SNEGSKA (reference sequence). CDR3 length: 12 residues. V was shortened by 3 bases and J by 4 bases, with 9 bases between the two germline ends. The CDR3 DNA reads as TGCAGTGCTAGGGACGATTCCTATGGCTACACCTTC. It encodes CSARDDSYGYTF.

Ten or more counts support this clone. The rearrangement links TRBV30 to TRBJ1-1; 8 bases are a match to TRBD1. From germline, CDR1 is GTSNPN and CDR2 SVGIG (reference sequence). The ends lost 2 bases at V and 1 base at J; junction bases unmatched: 3. CDR3 length: 14 residues. CDR3 DNA sequence: TGTGCCTGGAGTCCTGGACAGGGGAACACTGAAGCTTTCTTT. Translation gives CAWSPGQGNTEAFF.

This clone has a count of ten or more. This chain connects TRBV6-1 to TRBJ2-1, with no clear D. The CDR3 is 12 amino acids. Germline CDR1 MNHNS, CDR2 SASEGT. The V end lost 6 bases, the J end lost 3 bases, and 6 bases lay between the germline ends. CDR3 amino acids: CASSRHYNEQFF. CDR3 sequence (DNA): TGTGCCAGCAGCAGACACTACAATGAGCAGTTCTTC.

This clone was counted at least ten times. This chain connects TRBV20-1 to TRBJ1-1; 7 bases map to TRBD1. Germline CDR1 reads DFQATT; CDR2 reads SNEGSKA (reference sequence). CDR3 length equals 13 residues. The J segment lost 6 bases and the V segment lost 5 bases, leaving 9 bases of the junction unmatched. Here the CDR3 reads CSAPKGQGAEAFF. The DNA of the CDR3 is TGCAGTGCTCCGAAGGGGCAGGGGGCTGAAGCTTTCTTT.

This clone was seen at least ten times. It may be a read error: a sequence one base away is much more abundant. The chain recombines TRBV24-1 with TRBJ2-3; 7 bases map to TRBD2. The CDR3 is 15 amino acids. Per the germline V gene, CDR1 is KGHDR and CDR2 is SFDVKD. CDR3 region: CAASDPTRGADTQYF. In nucleotides, the CDR3 is TGTGCCGCCAGTGACCCGACTCGGGGGGCAGATACGCAGTATTTT.

The table lists this clone with many counts. In the same sample, other DNA sequences code for this CDR3. The chain couples TRBV10-3 to TRBJ2-5; tentative D call: TRBD2 (6 bases). The CDR3 consists of 14 residues. The germline CDR1 and CDR2 sequences are ENHRY and SYGVKD. Trimming cost V 11 bases and J 4 bases, with 20 bases left between them. CDR3 sequence (DNA): TGTGCCGCCGGGTCGGGAGCGGCGGGAGAGACCCAGTACTTC. Translated, it gives CAAGSGAAGETQYF.

Only a few counts were recorded for this clone. The J gene is TRBJ1-1, the V gene TRBV6-1; D ambiguous. Trimming pared 0 bases from V and 1 base from J, leaving 6 bases between. This CDR3 has 14 amino acids. The germline gives CDR1 MNHNS, CDR2 SASEGT. CDR3 sequence: CASSEARGNTEAFF. For the CDR3, the DNA is TGTGCCAGCAGTGAAGCGCGGGGGAACACTGAAGCTTTCTTT.

This clone was seen more than once but under ten times. The chain recombines TRBV9 with TRBJ2-7, with D possibly TRBD1 on 5 matching bases. This CDR3 spans 15 amino acids. Germline-derived CDR1 and CDR2 are SGDLS and YYNGEE. Between the trimmed V and J ends, which lost 1 base and 3 bases, there was a span of 14 bases. The CDR3 nucleotides are TGTGCCAGCAGCGTAAATGGGCAGGGATACTACGAGCAGTACTTC. Encoded protein: CASSVNGQGYYEQYF.